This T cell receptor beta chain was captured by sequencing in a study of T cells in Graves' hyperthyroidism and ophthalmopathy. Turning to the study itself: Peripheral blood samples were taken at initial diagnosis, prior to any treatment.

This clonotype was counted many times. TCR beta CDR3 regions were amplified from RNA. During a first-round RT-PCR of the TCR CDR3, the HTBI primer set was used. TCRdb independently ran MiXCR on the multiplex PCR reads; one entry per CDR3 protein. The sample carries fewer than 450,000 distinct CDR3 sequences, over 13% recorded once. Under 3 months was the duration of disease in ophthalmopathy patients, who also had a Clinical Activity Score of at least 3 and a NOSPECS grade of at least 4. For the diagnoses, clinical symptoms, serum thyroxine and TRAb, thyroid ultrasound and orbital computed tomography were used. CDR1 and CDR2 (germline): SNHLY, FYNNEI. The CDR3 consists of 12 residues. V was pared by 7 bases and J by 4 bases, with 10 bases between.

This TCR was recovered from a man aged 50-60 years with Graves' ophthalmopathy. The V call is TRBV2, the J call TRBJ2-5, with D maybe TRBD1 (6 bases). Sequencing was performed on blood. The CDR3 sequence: CASTRTVETQYF. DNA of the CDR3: TGTGCCAGCACCAGGACAGTAGAGACCCAGTACTTC.